The 21 T cell receptor beta chains below come from one sample, sequenced in a study of tumor and adjacent non-tumor tissue in lung cancer. Three rounds of nested PCR, following a modified ARM-PCR protocol, produced the TCRbeta library. In TCRdb, the multiplex PCR reads were re-called with MiXCR into one record per CDR3 protein. This table holds about 200,000 distinct CDR3 sequences, around 70% found once. RNA was extracted from bulk tissue without any cell sorting. Sequencing was done on a sample of lung tumor tissue. The receptors were gathered from a man in his sixties with non-small cell lung cancer.

As regards this clonotype: The conserved final phenylalanine or tryptophan is absent from the CDR3, which likely points to a read error. V gene TRBV6-1 combines with J gene TRBJ1-1; tentative D call: TRBD1 (5 bases). This CDR3 contains 15 residues. Per germline, CDR1 MNHNS and CDR2 SASEGT. CDR3 residues: CASSEWGVRNTGAFL. CDR3 DNA sequence: TGTGCCAGCAGTGAATGGGGGGTCAGAAACACTGGAGCTTTCCTT.

Of note for this clonotype: The junction shows a germline mismatch at one end, possibly a read error. V usage is TRBV11-3 and J usage is TRBJ2-1; D gene uncertain. Germline V gives CDR1 SGHNT, CDR2 YENEEA. The CDR3 spans 13 residues. In DNA form, the CDR3 reads TGTACCAGCAGCTTACTAAGTGTAAATGAGCAGTTCTTC. The encoded protein is CTSSLLSVNEQFF.

This clonotype showed up many times. One end of the junction varies from germline; a read error may be responsible. J is TRBJ2-1 and V is TRBV20-1; D may be TRBD1 or TRBD2 (6 bases each). The CDR3 is 16 amino acids. Germline V gives CDR1 DFQATT, CDR2 SNEGSKA (reference sequence). CDR3 sequence reads: CSARFSGGRSHNEQFF. Written as DNA, the CDR3 is TGCAGTGCTAGATTTTCCGGGGGCCGCTCCCACAATGAGCAGTTCTTC.

On this clonotype: A read error is possible here, since a much larger clone lies one base away. The chain combines TRBV29-1 with TRBJ1-5; D uncertain. Germline CDR1 SQVTM, CDR2 ANQGSEA. The CDR3 totals 12 residues. Between the trimmed V and J ends, which lost 7 bases and 6 bases, there was a span of 13 bases. Written as DNA, the CDR3 is TGCAGCGCCCCGGGCTTCAGTCAGCCCCAGCATTTT. Protein sequence: CSAPGFSQPQHF.

A word on this clonotype: A read error may be the cause here, since a much bigger clone is one base away. The chain links TRBV20-1 to TRBJ2-5, with TRBD1 matching over 11 bases. The length of the CDR3 is 16 residues. The germline CDR1 and CDR2 sequences are DFQATT and SNEGSKA (reference sequence). The junction had 7 bases not matched to a gene; V was cut back by 0 bases and J by 4 bases. The CDR3 coding sequence is TGCAGTGCTAGAGACTCGGGACAGGGGGAACGAGAGACCCAGTACTTC. Its protein product is CSARDSGQGERETQYF.

As to this clonotype: This may stem from a read error, because a much larger clone lies one nucleotide away. The chain has TRBV7-9 and TRBJ1-2; 7 nucleotides align to TRBD1. This CDR3 is built from 15 residues. The germline gives CDR1 SEHNR, CDR2 FQNEAQ (reference sequence). The CDR3 DNA sequence: TGTACCAGCAGCGCCACAGGGGCTCCTAACTATGGCTACACCTTC. Encoded protein: CTSSATGAPNYGYTF.

This clonotype was picked up a small number of times. A read error may explain this, as a much larger clone is one base away. The chain carries TRBV12-3 or TRBV12-4 and TRBJ2-5; 11 nucleotides match TRBD2. The CDR3 runs 16 residues. CDR3 sequence: CVSSQYGTSGRETQYF. The CDR3 region has the DNA TGTGTCAGCAGCCAATACGGGACTAGCGGTAGGGAGACCCAGTACTTC.

About this clonotype: A much larger clone lies a single base off, so this may be a read error. J is TRBJ2-1 and V is TRBV20-1; 8 positions match TRBD2. The CDR3 runs to 15 residues. CDR1 and CDR2 (germline): DFQATT, SNEGSKA (reference sequence). The CDR3 DNA reads as TGCAATGCCCCCCGGGCGGGGGGACTTTACAATGAGCAGTTCTTC. Translation gives CNAPRAGGLYNEQFF.

This clonotype was observed a few times. The J gene is TRBJ2-1, the V gene TRBV12-3 or TRBV12-4; the D gene is possibly TRBD2 (5 bases). The CDR3 consists of 12 residues. The V gene lost 1 base and the J gene lost 9 bases, with 7 bases spanning the gap. CDR3 protein: CASSLERAEQFF. CDR3 sequence (DNA): TGTGCCAGCAGTTTAGAGAGGGCTGAGCAGTTCTTC.

On this clonotype: This may be a read error, as it is one base from a much larger clone. The V gene is TRBV20-1, the J gene TRBJ1-2; TRBD1 matches 7 bases. The CDR3 spans 13 residues. CDR1 and CDR2 from the germline V gene are DFQATT and SNEGSKA (reference sequence). The trim removed 7 bases at V and 4 bases at J, leaving 9 bases unmatched. CDR3 sequence (DNA): TGCAGTGTCCCCAGGACAGGTTTCTATGGCTACACCTTC. Its translation: CSVPRTGFYGYTF.

With regard to this clonotype: This CDR3 is missing its conserved last phenylalanine or tryptophan, likely due to a read error. The limits of the CDR3 on the DNA are not certain, so only TCRdb's listed CDR3 is given. The chain carries TRBV20-1 and TRBJ2-7; TRBD2, the table's D call, was not compared with the DNA. Termini included, the CDR3 measures 14 amino acids. Germline V gene data show CDR1 as DFQATT and CDR2 as SNEGSKA (reference sequence). The CDR3 sequence is CSARTSGRAYEQYL.

As to this clonotype: One end of the junction fails to match germline, which may point to a read error. The chain recombines TRBV20-1 with TRBJ2-5; D gene uncertain. This CDR3 contains 15 residues. Germline V gene lookup returns CDR1 DFQATT and CDR2 SNEGSKA (reference sequence). The CDR3 protein is CSVRDPWGSQETQYF. For the CDR3, the DNA is TGCAGTGTTAGAGATCCGTGGGGATCCCAAGAGACCCAGTACTTC.

The chain employs TRBV28 and TRBJ2-3; TRBD1 agrees at 9 bases. Germline assignment: CDR1 MDHEN and CDR2 SYDVKM. This CDR3 is built from 15 residues. V lost 6 bases to trimming and J lost 8 bases; unmatched junction nucleotides: 12. DNA of the CDR3: TGTGCCAGCAGATTACTCGGGACAGGGTTCGGTACGCAGTATTTT. The encoded protein is CASRLLGTGFGTQYF.

J is TRBJ2-1 and V is TRBV19; a possible D gene is TRBD2 (5 bases). Trimming left V 4 bases short and J 4 bases short, with 14 bases between. The CDR3 covers 15 residues. The germline V gene encodes CDR1 LNHDA and CDR2 SQIVND (reference sequence). CDR3 loop: CASSTISALYNEQFF. Written as DNA, the CDR3 is TGTGCCAGTAGTACAATTAGCGCCCTTTACAATGAGCAGTTCTTC.

This rearrangement joins TRBV28 to TRBJ2-2; the match to TRBD2 covers 7 bases. The CDR3 length is 15 residues. Germline CDR1 reads MDHEN; CDR2 reads SYDVKM. The V and J ends lost 6 bases and 3 bases, in that order; junction bases with no gene match: 7. The CDR3 is CASRPGTKDTGELFF. The CDR3 DNA sequence: TGTGCCAGCAGACCCGGGACTAAAGACACCGGGGAGCTGTTTTTT.

This clonotype was counted many times. The V gene is TRBV6-2 or TRBV6-3, the J gene TRBJ1-2; the D is unclear. The CDR3 has 14 residues. The V end was cut by 6 bases, the J end by 3 bases, with 14 bases between. CDR1 is MNHEY and CDR2 is SVGEGT in the germline V gene. The CDR3 region is CASRFNEGYYGYTF. In DNA form, the CDR3 reads TGTGCCAGCAGATTTAACGAGGGATACTATGGCTACACCTTC.

To note about this clonotype: One junction end does not reproduce the germline sequence, and a read error may be involved. The chain links TRBV7-9 to TRBJ2-3, with a weak D call TRBD2 (6 bases). This CDR3 spans 14 amino acids. CDR1 is SEHNR and CDR2 is FQNEAQ in the germline V gene (reference sequence). CDR3 amino acids: CASSSGLNTDTHYF. The CDR3 DNA reads TGTGCTAGCAGCTCCGGACTAAACACAGATACGCACTATTTT.

The table lists this clonotype with a count of one. The chain links TRBV27 to TRBJ2-7; 8 nucleotides match TRBD1. J lost 6 bases, V lost 3 bases, and 4 bases had no gene match. The CDR3 spans 13 residues. Germline V gives CDR1 MNHEY, CDR2 SMNVEV (reference sequence). The CDR3 reads CASSFGQGGEQYF. The CDR3 DNA reads as TGTGCCAGCAGTTTTGGACAGGGAGGCGAGCAGTACTTC.

About this clonotype: A read error is likely, as this CDR3 ends without the conserved phenylalanine or tryptophan. The chain couples TRBV5-1 to TRBJ1-1; D is unclear. The CDR3 covers 13 residues. With 3 bases removed from V and 0 bases from J, the gap between germline ends came to 6 bases. CDR1 SGHRS and CDR2 YFSETQ come from the germline V gene. The CDR3 loop is CASSSLLNTEAFI. The DNA for the CDR3 is TGCGCCAGCAGCTCCCTGTTGAACACTGAAGCTTTCATT.

This chain joins TRBV20-1 and TRBJ2-3; D might be TRBD2 (6 bases). The CDR3 spans 17 residues. Between the trimmed V and J ends, which lost 6 bases and 2 bases, there was a span of 24 bases. Germline V CDR1 and CDR2: DFQATT, SNEGSKA (reference sequence). The CDR3 DNA follows: TGCAGTGCCATTGGGGAAGGAGCGGGTGAATACACAGATACGCAGTATTTT. It translates to CSAIGEGAGEYTDTQYF.

This clonotype was counted ten times or more. The chain links TRBV20-1 to TRBJ2-1; perhaps TRBD2 as D (6 bases). Germline V gene sequence: CDR1 DFQATT, CDR2 SNEGSKA (reference sequence). Trimming removed 0 bases from V and 3 bases from J, with 9 bases in between. This CDR3 spans 14 amino acids. The CDR3 loop reads CSARELDYYNEQFF. The CDR3 nucleotides are TGCAGTGCTAGAGAATTGGACTACTACAATGAGCAGTTCTTC.